A single T cell receptor beta chain is shown here with its context. CDR3 length equals 15 residues. Looked up from germline, CDR1 is SGHTA and CDR2 is FQGNSA. V gave up 3 bases and J gave up 5 bases, with 17 bases separating them. Per the authors' pipeline: Reference gene primer amplification yielded estimated nucleated cell counts. TCRdb's copy holds only in-frame clones and misses some; the assay was immunoSEQ multiplex PCR. V and J calls and clone size are copied from that table; D and trimming were computed from the DNA. The sample has 60,000 to 85,000 clones; around 85% are singletons. This sample is drawn from a study of blood T cell repertoires in COVID-19. Whole-study context: Researchers got acute and convalescent COVID-19 samples from the United States, Italy and Spain. PBMCs, B-cell-depleted T cells, or T cells provided the cDNA or gDNA that made up the material.

The genes are TRBV7-2 and TRBJ2-7; D is perhaps TRBD1 (5 bases). This receptor was obtained from a man in his fifties with active COVID-19. What was sequenced was peripheral blood. The CDR3 spells CASSFYLSGHDEQYF. DNA of the CDR3: TGTGCCAGCAGCTTCTACCTTTCCGGACACGACGAGCAGTACTTC.